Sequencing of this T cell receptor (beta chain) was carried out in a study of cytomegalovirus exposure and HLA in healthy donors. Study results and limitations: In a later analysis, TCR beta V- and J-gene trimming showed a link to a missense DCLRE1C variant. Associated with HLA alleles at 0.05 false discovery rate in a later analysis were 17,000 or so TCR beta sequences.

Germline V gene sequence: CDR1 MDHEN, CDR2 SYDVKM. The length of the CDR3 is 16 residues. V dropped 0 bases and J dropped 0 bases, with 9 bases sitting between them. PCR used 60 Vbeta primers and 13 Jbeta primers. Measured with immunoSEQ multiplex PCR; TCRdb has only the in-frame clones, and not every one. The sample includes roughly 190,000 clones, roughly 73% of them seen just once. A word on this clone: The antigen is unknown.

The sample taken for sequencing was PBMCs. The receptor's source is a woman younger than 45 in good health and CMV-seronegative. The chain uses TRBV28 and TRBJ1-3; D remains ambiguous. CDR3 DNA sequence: TGTGCCAGCAGTTTATGGGTTCCTAGCTCTGGAAACACCATATATTTT. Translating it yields CASSLWVPSSGNTIYF.